What follows is one T cell receptor (beta chain) and its context. This specimen comes from a study of control samples from healthy donors and cancer patients. V shed 0 bases and J shed 4 bases, with 9 bases lying between them. Germline CDR1 GTSNPN, CDR2 SVGIG (reference sequence). CDR3 length: 13 residues. Using immunoSEQ multiplex PCR, the repertoire was profiled, and TCRdb retains in-frame clones only, with some absent. Of about 15,000 clones listed, around 86% are singletons. The sequenced sample was PBMCs. This clonotype was obtained from a woman between 70 and 85 years old with colorectal cancer. The chain recombines TRBV30 with TRBJ2-5, with D possibly matching TRBD2 (5 bases). Written as DNA, the CDR3 is TGTGCCTGGAGTGTACGGGGTCGAGAGACCCAGTACTTC. Translation gives CAWSVRGRETQYF.